This T cell receptor beta chain was captured in a study of T cell clonality in common variable immunodeficiency. Sequencing was performed with immunoSEQ multiplex PCR; in TCRdb, only in-frame clones are kept and a portion is missing. This sample's table reports around 8,000 clones. The CDR3 covers 13 residues. V lost 3 bases, J lost 3 bases, and 1 base stayed unmatched. CDR1 and CDR2 (germline): KGHSH, LQKENI. Study results and caveats: Common variable immunodeficiency TCR beta sequences reportedly had fewer deletions and N-nucleotide insertions.

As for this clone: What it binds is unknown. The read halts 3 residues ahead of the CDR3 end, with the missing end drawn from the germline J gene.

The chain recombines TRBV18 with TRBJ1-2; TRBD1 matches at 7 bases. The sequence derives from a human donor with common variable immunodeficiency. Specimen: peripheral blood mononuclear cells. The part of the CDR3 DNA that was read is TGTGCCAGCTCACCCGACAGGGACTATGGC. Protein product: CASSPDRDYG. The complete CDR3 sequence is CASSPDRDYGYTF.